The 21 T cell receptor beta chains in this list originate from one sample, sequenced in a study of blood T cells in healthy people across ages. Combining a sample-barcoded 5' primer with a J-beta primer mix, a second PCR ran for roughly 7 to 12 cycles. One entry per CDR3 protein, called by TCRdb with MiXCR from the 5' RACE reads. The data contain hundreds of thousands of distinct CDR3 sequences, about 28% of them singletons. The sequencing input was blood. Receptors were obtained from a woman older than 75 in good health.

In its sample, this clonotype was seen many times. The chain is built from TRBV7-9 and TRBJ2-5; TRBD2 might be the D (5 bases). CDR1 and CDR2 from the germline V gene are SEHNR and FQNEAQ (reference sequence). The CDR3 length is 12 residues. The V and J ends lost 5 bases and 5 bases respectively, with 9 bases between them. The CDR3 loop reads CASSRTGETQYF. The CDR3 DNA is TGTGCCAGCAGCCGGACGGGGGAGACCCAGTACTTC. The full variable domain, its missing parts supplied by reference TRBV7-9 and TRBJ2-5, is DTGVSQNPRHKITKRGQNVTFRCDPISEHNRLYWYRQTLGQGPEFLTYFQNEAQLEKSRLLSDRFSAERPKGSFSTLEIQRTEQGDSAMYLCASSRTGETQYFGPGTRLLVL.

The table lists this clonotype with many counts. The rearrangement uses TRBV24-1 and TRBJ2-1, with 9 bases that match TRBD2. The CDR3 has 15 amino acids. Germline lookup yields CDR1 KGHDR and CDR2 SFDVKD. The V segment lost 6 bases and the J segment 4 bases; nucleotides outside the gene matches: 6. CDR3 nucleotide sequence: TGTGCCACCAGTCTAAAGACTAGCGGTTACAATGAGCAGTTCTTC. This encodes CATSLKTSGYNEQFF.

V and J are TRBV29-1 and TRBJ1-2, with 9 bases aligning to TRBD1. There are 15 residues in the CDR3. Germline trimming cut 5 bases from V and 1 base from J; bases unmatched to any gene: 8. The germline V gene encodes CDR1 SQVTM and CDR2 ANQGSEA. The CDR3 DNA sequence: TGCAGCGTTACCGGGACAGGGACCTTTAACTATGGCTACACCTTC. Protein product: CSVTGTGTFNYGYTF.

This clonotype was counted ten times or more. This sequence joins TRBV20-1 and TRBJ2-1; D is perhaps TRBD2 (5 bases). The CDR3 is made up of 14 amino acids. V was trimmed by 0 bases and J by 5 bases, leaving 11 bases between them. CDR1 DFQATT and CDR2 SNEGSKA come from the germline V gene (reference sequence). The CDR3 sequence: CSARDFLAHNEQFF. The DNA for the CDR3 is TGCAGTGCTAGAGATTTTCTAGCTCACAATGAGCAGTTCTTC.

Points on this clonotype: Given a much more abundant clone one base away, this may be a read error. The genes are TRBV2 and TRBJ2-1, with 8 nucleotides matching TRBD2. From germline, CDR1 is SNHLY and CDR2 FYNNEI. Germline trimming cut 8 bases from V and 0 bases from J; bases unmatched to any gene: 9. This CDR3 has 16 amino acids. The CDR3 sequence is CASASNGGASYNEQFF. CDR3 bases: TGTGCCAGCGCCTCTAACGGGGGGGCCTCCTACAATGAGCAGTTCTTC.

This clonotype appeared many times. This chain connects TRBV7-2 to TRBJ2-5; 16 positions agree with TRBD2. The CDR3 is made up of 18 amino acids. The ends lost 5 bases at V and 5 bases at J; junction bases unmatched: 11. Germline CDR1 is SGHTA and CDR2 is FQGNSA. The CDR3 region has the DNA TGTGCCAGCAGCCGGAAGGGACTAGCGGGGGGGAAAACGGAGACCCAGTACTTC. This encodes CASSRKGLAGGKTETQYF.

The chain has TRBV3-1 and TRBJ2-3; possible D gene TRBD2, 6 bases. V gave up 3 bases and J gave up 1 base, with 8 bases separating them. Germline V gene sequence: CDR1 LGHDT, CDR2 YNNKEL (reference sequence). The CDR3 has 14 amino acids. The CDR3 nucleotides are TGTGCCAGCAGCCATGGAGGGGGCACAGATACGCAGTATTTT. This codes for CASSHGGGTDTQYF.

This clonotype was recorded many times. The chain couples TRBV29-1 to TRBJ2-5; TRBD1 matches 9 bases. Germline CDR1 SQVTM, CDR2 ANQGSEA. Trimming took 3 bases from V and 5 from J; bases not matched to a gene: 1. This CDR3 spans 12 amino acids. DNA for the CDR3: TGCAGCGTTGAGGGACAGGGTGAGACCCAGTACTTC. Its protein is CSVEGQGETQYF.

CDR3 coding DNA: TGTGCCAGCAGCCCCAGGGCCGGGACAGGGAGGGATGAGCAGTTCTTC. Protein: CASSPRAGTGRDEQFF. The chain couples TRBV7-2 to TRBJ2-1; 9 bases align to TRBD1. The CDR3 totals 16 residues. Germline V CDR1 and CDR2: SGHTA, FQGNSA. V trimming: 5 bases; J trimming: 8 bases; junction bases outside the gene matches: 13.

The V gene is TRBV20-1, the J gene TRBJ2-5; 9 bases are a match to TRBD2. The DNA end favors TRBJ2-7, so the J call may be wrong. Per the germline V gene, CDR1 is DFQATT and CDR2 is SNEGSKA (reference sequence). There are 13 residues in the CDR3. The CDR3 spells CSAETGLANEQYF. The DNA for the CDR3 is TGCAGTGCCGAGACGGGACTAGCCAACGAGCAGTACTTC.

The CDR3 coding sequence is TGTGCCAGCAGCTTAGTCCTGGGACAGAATCTGCCTACCGAGCAGTACTTC. It encodes CASSLVLGQNLPTEQYF. The rearrangement uses TRBV11-2 and TRBJ2-7, with 7 bases fitting TRBD1. In germline, CDR1 is SGHAT, CDR2 FQNNGV. Trimming at V came to 1 base and at J to 6 bases, leaving 15 bases not matched to a gene. The CDR3 spans 17 residues.

This clonotype was counted many times. This chain uses TRBV10-3 with TRBJ1-6; no reliable D call. V was cut by 0 bases and J by 7 bases, with 7 bases left in between. Germline CDR1 and CDR2: ENHRY and SYGVKD. CDR3 size: 14 residues. DNA of the CDR3: TGTGCCATCAGTGAGTCGTCCGCAAATTCACCCCTCCACTTT. Encoded protein: CAISESSANSPLHF.

V is TRBV5-8 and J is TRBJ2-1; no clear D gene. V was cut by 9 bases and J by 5 bases, with 21 bases left in between. The CDR3 covers 15 residues. The germline V gene has CDR1 SGHTS and CDR2 YDEGEE. The CDR3 DNA sequence: TGTGCCACGTTACAGTCCCCCTTTTCCCACAATGAGCAGTTCTTC. This encodes CATLQSPFSHNEQFF.

V is TRBV12-3 or TRBV12-4 and J is TRBJ2-7, with D possibly being TRBD1 or TRBD2 (5 bases each). TRBJ2-4 explains the end of the DNA better; the J call may be wrong. CDR3 length equals 14 residues. CDR3 sequence: CASSLWGIGNIQYF. CDR3 nucleotides: TGTGCCAGCAGTTTGTGGGGGATTGGGAACATTCAGTACTTC.

This clonotype was seen a few times. With a much larger clone just one base away, this may be a read error. The chain couples TRBV5-1 to TRBJ2-3, with a weak D call TRBD2 (7 bases). CDR1 is SGHRS and CDR2 is YFSETQ in the germline V gene. The CDR3 runs 15 residues. Between the trimmed V and J ends, which lost 4 bases and 4 bases, there was a span of 16 bases. CDR3 sequence (DNA): TGCGCCAGCAGCCGGAGGGGGGGTGACGCAGATACGCAGTATTTT. Its translation is CASSRRGGDADTQYF.

CDR3 bases: TGCAGCGTTCCACTTCTTAGCGGGAGCTTAGCCGCAGATACGCAGTATTTT. Amino acids: CSVPLLSGSLAADTQYF. The gene calls are TRBV29-1 and TRBJ2-3; 9 bases align to TRBD2. Losses at the gene ends were 5 bases for V and 4 bases for J; bases not matched to a gene: 16. Germline V lookup: CDR1 SQVTM, CDR2 ANQGSEA. The length of the CDR3 is 17 residues.

As for this clonotype: An end of the junction differs from the germline gene, which may be a read error. The J gene is TRBJ2-5, the V gene TRBV6-5; 14 bases line up with TRBD2. Germline CDR1 MNHEY, CDR2 SVGAGI. The CDR3 contains 15 residues. The CDR3 here is CASGTSGGIQEAQYF. The CDR3 nucleotides are TGTGCCAGCGGGACTAGCGGGGGTATCCAAGAGGCCCAGTACTTC.

The chain uses TRBV24-1 and TRBJ2-1; 8 bases match TRBD1. With V trimmed by 4 bases and J by 10 bases, 11 bases remained unmatched. Germline CDR1 is KGHDR and CDR2 is SFDVKD. This CDR3 has 15 residues. CDR3 residues: CATSEGGAGGREQFF. In DNA, the CDR3 is TGTGCCACCAGTGAGGGCGGGGCAGGGGGCCGGGAGCAGTTCTTC.

As DNA, the CDR3 is TGTGCCAGCAGTTTATACCCCCTTGGGGGTACCACTGAAGCTTTCTTT. It codes for CASSLYPLGGTTEAFF. The chain couples TRBV12-3 or TRBV12-4 to TRBJ1-1; perhaps TRBD1 as D (5 bases). The V end was cut by 2 bases, the J end by 4 bases, with 17 bases between. The CDR3 consists of 16 residues.

This clonotype was recorded at least ten times. The rearrangement links TRBV6-1 to TRBJ2-7; D gene ambiguous. The V gene lost 2 bases and the J gene lost 4 bases, with 12 bases spanning the gap. The CDR3 spans 14 residues. Per germline, CDR1 MNHNS and CDR2 SASEGT. The DNA of the CDR3 is TGTGCCAGCAGTGAAAGCTTCGGTTCATACGAGCAGTACTTC. Translating gives CASSESFGSYEQYF.

The chain carries TRBV27 and TRBJ1-2; TRBD1 aligns across 7 bases. The CDR3 length is 13 residues. V dropped 3 bases and J dropped 5; count of bases not matched to a gene: 3. Per the germline V gene, CDR1 is MNHEY and CDR2 is SMNVEV (reference sequence). The DNA of the CDR3 is TGTGCCAGCAGTTTCAGCAGGGGGTATGGCTACACCTTC. It is translated as CASSFSRGYGYTF.